This TCR beta chain was documented in a study of T cell repertoires in cytomegalovirus infection. Study background: Indications came from public TCR beta signatures; they pointed to CMV infection and to a matching HLA type.

This clonotype appeared many times. Its antigen is unidentified. Whole-study findings and limits: Dominant in the ex vivo response were TCR beta clonotypes restricted by HLA-C and specific for CMV. Totalled public TCR beta family frequency picked out people who carried CMV plus the relevant HLA.

TCRdb passed the reads through MiXCR, listing each CDR3 protein once. The table has some 390,000 distinct CDR3 sequences, 15% to 20% seen once. Germline CDR1 reads MNHNS; CDR2 reads SASEGT. With 6 bases clipped from V and 0 bases from J, the junction kept 10 bases outside the gene matches. The CDR3 is made up of 16 amino acids. The chain links TRBV6-1 to TRBJ1-1, with 7 bases that match TRBD1. The origin of this receptor is a human donor in good health (CMV status not recorded). Some clones in this sample may be carry-over from other donors' samples. The sequenced sample was PBMCs. CDR3 in DNA: TGTGCCAGCAGCAAAGGGACAGCCATCATGAACACTGAAGCTTTCTTT. This codes for CASSKGTAIMNTEAFF.